The 8 T cell receptor beta chains presented below share a single source sample, sequenced in a study of shared clonotypes between healthy human individuals. Measured with immunoSEQ multiplex PCR; TCRdb has only the in-frame clones, and not every one. Of some 2,400,000 clones in the sample, approximately 94% were seen once. The specimen was naive CD4+ T cells sorted from blood. Subset here: CD45RA+ positively selected. The source of these receptors is a man aged 18-30 years in good health.

This clone showed up just a few times. Other DNA sequences of this sample code for an identical CDR3. V usage is TRBV9 and J usage is TRBJ1-3; D gene unclear. With 0 bases removed from V and 0 bases from J, the gap between germline ends came to 4 bases. Per germline, CDR1 SGDLS and CDR2 YYNGEE. The CDR3 consists of 14 residues. The CDR3 loop is CASSVGSSGNTIYF. The CDR3 DNA reads as TGTGCCAGCAGCGTAGGGAGCTCTGGAAACACCATATATTTT.

The chain couples TRBV5-1 to TRBJ2-1, with 11 nucleotides matching TRBD2. Looked up from germline, CDR1 is SGHRS and CDR2 is YFSETQ. V gave up 5 bases and J gave up 2 bases; unmatched junction bases: 6. This CDR3 contains 16 residues. The CDR3 loop is CASRTSGSAAYNEQFF. For the CDR3, the DNA is TGCGCCAGCAGAACTAGCGGGAGTGCGGCCTACAATGAGCAGTTCTTC.

The rearrangement links TRBV21-1 to TRBJ2-7. TRBV21-1 is a recognized pseudogene. This CDR3 region has 13 residues. This chain's CDR3 is CASRLGYSYEQYF. The CDR3 region has the DNA TGTGCCAGCAGATTGGGGTACTCCTACGAGCAGTACTTC.

V gene TRBV7-2 combines with J gene TRBJ2-3; D call uncertain. This CDR3 is built from 15 residues. Trimming took 5 bases from V and 2 from J, leaving 14 bases between them. Germline V gives CDR1 SGHTA, CDR2 FQGNSA. As DNA, the CDR3 is TGTGCCAGCAGCGAAAGGGTTTTGGTCACAGATACGCAGTATTTT. It translates to CASSERVLVTDTQYF.

The V gene is TRBV6-1, the J gene TRBJ2-3, with 10 nucleotides matching TRBD1. Germline V lookup: CDR1 MNHNS, CDR2 SASEGT. The trim removed 11 bases at V and 4 bases at J, leaving 9 bases unmatched. The CDR3 runs 14 residues. CDR3 sequence reads: CASGQGRIPDTQYF. The CDR3 DNA sequence: TGTGCCTCGGGACAGGGGAGAATACCAGATACGCAGTATTTT.

J is TRBJ1-5 and V is TRBV6-1, with TRBD1 as a possible D gene (5 bases). V was clipped by 5 bases and J by 2 bases, with 10 bases between them. The CDR3 extends over 14 amino acids. The germline gives CDR1 MNHNS, CDR2 SASEGT. The CDR3 DNA sequence: TGTGCCAGCAGTCAGGGACCTGGCAATCAGCCCCAGCATTTT. Its protein is CASSQGPGNQPQHF.

This CDR3 reads CASSQVGLAGLYQETQYF. The CDR3 coding sequence is TGTGCCAGCAGCCAAGTGGGACTAGCGGGTTTGTACCAAGAGACCCAGTACTTC. The chain carries TRBV4-2 and TRBJ2-5, with 12 nucleotides matching TRBD2. This CDR3 comprises 18 residues. CDR1 and CDR2 from the germline V gene are LGHNA and YNFKEQ. With V trimmed by 1 base and J by 0 bases, 6 bases remained unmatched.

About this clone: The junction departs from germline at one end; a sequencing error may be responsible. The chain is built from TRBV19 and TRBJ1-2; D is unclear. Germline values: CDR1 LNHDA, CDR2 SQIVND (reference sequence). The CDR3 is 14 residues long. CDR3 sequence reads: CASRIGVGNYGYTF. CDR3 sequence (DNA): TGTGCCAGTAGAATAGGAGTCGGTAACTATGGCTACACCTTC.